The 25 T cell receptor beta chains below come from one sample, sequenced in a study of T-cell memory formation after mild COVID-19. TCRdb reprocessed the 5' RACE reads via MiXCR and lists one record per CDR3 protein. The sample records 470,000 or so distinct CDR3 sequences, more than 15% being singletons. The specimen sequenced was PBMCs or a T cell subset sorted from them (not recorded which). The receptors shown here come from a man younger than 35 who had mild COVID-19 (a few samples of this study predate the infection). Cell type and time point are not known.

The V and J genes are TRBV6-5 and TRBJ1-1; tentatively, D is TRBD1 (6 bases). CDR3 size: 15 residues. Trimming stripped 2 bases from V and 4 bases from J, with 14 bases between. Per the germline V gene, CDR1 is MNHEY and CDR2 is SVGAGI. The CDR3, as DNA: TGTGCCAGCAGTTACAGGGCACAGGGTGCCACTGAAGCTTTCTTT. Protein sequence: CASSYRAQGATEAFF.

This clonotype has a count of ten or more. The chain is built from TRBV5-1 and TRBJ2-3, with 7 bases that match TRBD1. From germline, CDR1 is SGHRS and CDR2 YFSETQ. The trim removed 0 bases at V and 2 bases at J, leaving 3 bases unmatched. The CDR3 runs 15 residues. The CDR3 spells CASSLEGQYTDTQYF. In DNA, the CDR3 is TGCGCCAGCAGCTTGGAGGGACAGTACACAGATACGCAGTATTTT.

This clonotype turned up a few times. This chain connects TRBV7-8 to TRBJ2-3; D is unresolved. The CDR3 length is 16 residues. CDR1 SGHVS and CDR2 FQNEAQ come from the germline V gene. V lost 2 bases, J lost 0 bases, and 12 bases lay in between. In DNA, the CDR3 is TGTGCCAGCAGCTTAACCTCCGGCGCGAGCACAGATACGCAGTATTTT. Translation gives CASSLTSGASTDTQYF.

The gene calls are TRBV12-2 and TRBJ2-3. TRBV12-2 is deemed a pseudogene. CDR3 size: 16 residues. CDR3 in amino acids: CASRLQAEPSTDTQYF. The CDR3 DNA follows: TGTGCAAGTCGCTTACAGGCAGAACCTAGCACAGATACGCAGTATTTT.

CDR3 sequence (DNA): TGTGCCAGCAGTTTACGTGTGGCGGGGCGGTACGAGCAGTACTTC. Encoded protein: CASSLRVAGRYEQYF. The V and J genes are TRBV28 and TRBJ2-7, with D possibly TRBD2 on 6 matching bases. V lost 2 bases and J lost 4, with 15 bases in between. The CDR3 sequence is 15 residues long. Germline assignment: CDR1 MDHEN and CDR2 SYDVKM.

This clonotype has at least ten counts. The chain has TRBV2 and TRBJ1-5; D is ambiguous. This CDR3 region has 14 residues. The germline V gene encodes CDR1 SNHLY and CDR2 FYNNEI. V dropped 2 bases and J dropped 9 bases, with 14 bases sitting between them. In DNA form, the CDR3 reads TGTGCCAGCAGTGAAAATGTGAGCTTCCGGCCCCAGCATTTT. It encodes CASSENVSFRPQHF.

This clonotype occurred a few times. The chain uses TRBV25-1 and TRBJ1-1, with D possibly TRBD1 on 5 matching bases. V was trimmed by 8 bases and J by 3 bases, leaving 22 bases between them. Germline CDR1 is MGHDK and CDR2 is SYGVNS. This CDR3 contains 16 residues. This CDR3 reads CASSQFGQPGDTEAFF. The CDR3 DNA is TGTGCCAGCTCCCAATTCGGGCAGCCGGGGGACACTGAAGCTTTCTTT.

This sequence joins TRBV28 and TRBJ1-1; TRBD1 aligns across 7 bases. Trimming took 6 bases from V and 3 from J; bases not matched to a gene: 4. The CDR3 extends over 13 amino acids. Germline V gives CDR1 MDHEN, CDR2 SYDVKM. The CDR3 is CASRPGQDTEAFF. The CDR3 nucleotides read TGTGCCAGCAGACCTGGACAGGACACTGAAGCTTTCTTT.

The V gene is TRBV5-1, the J gene TRBJ1-4, with TRBD1 identical over 9 bases. The ends lost 4 bases at V and 4 bases at J; junction bases unmatched: 5. The CDR3 covers 15 residues. The germline V gene encodes CDR1 SGHRS and CDR2 YFSETQ. The CDR3 nucleotides read TGCGCCAGCAGCCCTGAGGGACAGGGTAATGAAAAACTGTTTTTT. Its protein is CASSPEGQGNEKLFF.

This clonotype was counted a few times. The chain joins TRBV4-1 to TRBJ1-5, with D uncertain. V was clipped by 4 bases and J by 7 bases, with 11 bases between them. Germline V CDR1 and CDR2: MGHRA, YSYEKL. CDR3 length: 13 amino acids. CDR3 in amino acids: CASSPVSGQPQHF. Written as DNA, the CDR3 is TGCGCCAGCAGCCCTGTTTCGGGGCAGCCCCAGCATTTT.

The chain recombines TRBV7-6 with TRBJ2-5; weak D call: TRBD1 (6 bases). The V end was cut by 0 bases, the J end by 1 base, with 12 bases between. The CDR3 length is 16 residues. Germline V CDR1 and CDR2: SGHVS, FNYEAQ. The CDR3, as DNA: TGTGCCAGCAGCTTAGCTTCGGGGACACTCCAAGAGACCCAGTACTTC. Residues: CASSLASGTLQETQYF.

Ten or more counts support this clonotype. For the CDR3, the DNA is TGTGCCAGCAGCTCGACAGGGGGCGGGGAGACCCAGTACTTC. The encoded protein is CASSSTGGGETQYF. The chain carries TRBV7-3 and TRBJ2-5, with 10 bases lining up with TRBD1. V dropped 4 bases and J dropped 5; count of bases not matched to a gene: 4. From germline, CDR1 is SGHTA and CDR2 FQGTGA. The CDR3 is 14 amino acids.

This chain connects TRBV7-6 to TRBJ2-3, with D perhaps TRBD2 (5 bases). There are 14 residues in the CDR3. Germline V gene lookup returns CDR1 SGHVS and CDR2 FNYEAQ. Trimming shortened V by 1 base and J by 6 bases, and 11 bases separated the two germline ends. The DNA for the CDR3 is TGTGCCAGCAGCTTAGTTCGCCGAGGGGATACGCAGTATTTT. It yields the protein CASSLVRRGDTQYF.

This chain connects TRBV28 to TRBJ1-2, with 7 bases that match TRBD1. The ends lost 5 bases at V and 2 bases at J; junction bases unmatched: 14. Germline V lookup: CDR1 MDHEN, CDR2 SYDVKM. The CDR3 has 17 amino acids. The chain's CDR3 is CASSAATQTGINYGYTF. For the CDR3, the DNA is TGTGCCAGCAGTGCCGCTACTCAGACAGGGATCAACTATGGCTACACCTTC.

The chain couples TRBV4-1 to TRBJ1-5; maybe TRBD1 (5 bases). The CDR3 sequence is 15 residues long. Germline CDR1 MGHRA, CDR2 YSYEKL. V lost 3 bases to trimming and J lost 1 base, with 10 bases between them. The CDR3 sequence is CASSHRAKSNQPQHF. The CDR3 DNA follows: TGCGCCAGCAGCCACAGGGCTAAGAGCAATCAGCCCCAGCATTTT.

The V gene is TRBV5-8, the J gene TRBJ1-2; 7 nucleotides agree with TRBD1. The CDR3 extends over 15 amino acids. Unmatched junction bases numbered 11, after V lost 2 bases and J lost 7 bases. CDR1 and CDR2 (germline): SGHTS, YDEGEE. CDR3 sequence reads: CASSLYRDSEAGYTF. CDR3 nucleotides: TGTGCCAGCAGCTTATACCGGGACAGCGAGGCTGGCTACACCTTC.

This clonotype has a handful of counts. This chain uses TRBV7-2 with TRBJ2-5, with TRBD1 identical over 8 bases. V shed 5 bases and J 3 bases; nucleotides not matched to a gene: 8. This CDR3 region has 15 residues. Germline CDR1 reads SGHTA; CDR2 reads FQGNSA. In nucleotides, the CDR3 is TGTGCCAGCAGCCCAGGACAGGGTGTTAAAGAGACCCAGTACTTC. It specifies CASSPGQGVKETQYF.

This clonotype appeared a few times. V and J are TRBV12-3 or TRBV12-4 and TRBJ2-2; D might be TRBD1 or TRBD2, each matching 6 bases. The CDR3 is 13 residues long. V was cut by 5 bases and J by 6 bases, with 10 bases left in between. CDR3: CASSPGAPGELFF. The CDR3, as DNA: TGTGCCAGCAGTCCGGGGGCCCCCGGGGAGCTGTTTTTT.

This clonotype was counted only a few times. The J gene is TRBJ1-1, the V gene TRBV4-1; D is unresolved. The CDR3 loop spans 15 amino acids. From germline, CDR1 is MGHRA and CDR2 YSYEKL. Trimming stripped 3 bases from V and 1 base from J, with 12 bases between. The CDR3 sequence is CASSHPGLRNTEAFF. Here the CDR3 DNA reads TGCGCCAGCAGCCACCCCGGACTTAGGAACACTGAAGCTTTCTTT.

V and J are TRBV9 and TRBJ2-2; 7 bases line up with TRBD1. After removal of 2 bases from V and 7 bases from J, the junction contained 8 bases not matched to a gene. Germline V gene sequence: CDR1 SGDLS, CDR2 YYNGEE. The CDR3 spans 15 residues. The DNA for the CDR3 is TGTGCCAGCAGCGTGGGCCCACAGGGGAACGGGGAGCTGTTTTTT. Amino acids: CASSVGPQGNGELFF.

This clonotype was found a few times. The chain uses TRBV2 and TRBJ1-5; D unresolved. The V and J ends lost 8 bases and 2 bases respectively, with 13 bases between them. Germline V lookup: CDR1 SNHLY, CDR2 FYNNEI. This CDR3 is built from 14 residues. CDR3 residues: CASAKELRNQPQHF. As DNA, the CDR3 is TGTGCCAGCGCCAAAGAGCTACGCAATCAGCCCCAGCATTTT.

This clonotype was picked up a small number of times. Written as DNA, the CDR3 is TGTGCCAGCAGCGCGCCAGGGGGGGTAAGCACAGATACGCAGTATTTT. It yields the protein CASSAPGGVSTDTQYF. The rearrangement joins TRBV9 to TRBJ2-3; D possibly matches TRBD1 or TRBD2 (7 bases each). The germline V and J ends were trimmed by 3 bases and 0 bases, with 14 bases remaining between them. CDR1 is SGDLS, CDR2 YYNGEE, per germline. CDR3 length equals 16 residues.

This chain connects TRBV11-2 to TRBJ2-2, with TRBD1 matching 7 bases. The CDR3 totals 15 residues. V was pared by 2 bases and J by 4 bases, with 4 bases of the junction left unmatched. Germline CDR1 and CDR2: SGHAT and FQNNGV. In DNA form, the CDR3 reads TGTGCCAGCAGCTTAAAGGACAGGTCCACCGGGGAGCTGTTTTTT. It specifies CASSLKDRSTGELFF.

This clonotype appeared a few times. The chain combines TRBV27 with TRBJ2-6, with 15 positions matching TRBD2. The germline V gene has CDR1 MNHEY and CDR2 SMNVEV (reference sequence). This CDR3 has 18 amino acids. V trimming: 6 bases; J trimming: 2 bases; junction bases outside the gene matches: 5. This CDR3 reads CASSSRTSGGAGANVLTF. CDR3 nucleotides: TGTGCCAGCAGCTCCCGGACTAGCGGGGGGGCTGGGGCCAACGTCCTGACTTTC.

This clonotype was recorded at least ten times. V gene TRBV4-2 combines with J gene TRBJ2-3, with D unclear. CDR3 length: 17 residues. Per germline, CDR1 LGHNA and CDR2 YNFKEQ. V lost 1 base and J 6 bases, leaving 20 bases between the germline ends. Here the CDR3 DNA reads TGTGCCAGCAGCCAAGTCGCACTTGCGTCACCTTCCGATACGCAGTATTTT. It codes for CASSQVALASPSDTQYF.